This TCR beta chain was found in a study of radiation and T cells in renal cell carcinoma. As to time point: blood 2 weeks post-SBRT. As to treatment: 15 Gy SBRT to primary tumor, nephrectomy 4 weeks later. Measured with immunoSEQ multiplex PCR; TCRdb has only the in-frame clones, and not every one. Here the sample spans just over 150,000 clones, roughly 87% being singletons. The sample in question was blood, obtained from a patient whose treatment included radiotherapy and nephrectomy. The origin of this receptor is a woman aged 45-65 years with renal cell carcinoma.

CDR3 nucleotide sequence: TGTGCCAGCAGCCCAAAGGGGGCCCCTTATGGCTACACCTTC. Its protein product is CASSPKGAPYGYTF. The chain employs TRBV7-9 and TRBJ1-2; 7 bases match TRBD1. CDR1 and CDR2 (germline): SEHNR, FQNEAQ (reference sequence). The J segment lost 5 bases and the V segment lost 5 bases, leaving 8 bases of the junction unmatched. This CDR3 spans 14 amino acids.